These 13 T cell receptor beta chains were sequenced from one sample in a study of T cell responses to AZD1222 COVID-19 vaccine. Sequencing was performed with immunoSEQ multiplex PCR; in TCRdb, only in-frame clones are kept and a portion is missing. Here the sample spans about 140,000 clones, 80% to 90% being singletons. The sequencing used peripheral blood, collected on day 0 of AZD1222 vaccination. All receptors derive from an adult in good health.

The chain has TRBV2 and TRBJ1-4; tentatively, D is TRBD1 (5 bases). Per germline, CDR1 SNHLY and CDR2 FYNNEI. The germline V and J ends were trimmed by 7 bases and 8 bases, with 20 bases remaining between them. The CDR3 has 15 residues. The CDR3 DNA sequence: TGTGCCAGCAACGAGGCGGGACCGCAGAACGAAAAACTGTTTTTT. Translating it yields CASNEAGPQNEKLFF. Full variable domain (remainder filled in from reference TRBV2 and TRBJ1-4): EPEVTQTPSHQVTQMGQEVILRCVPISNHLYFYWYRQILGQKVEFLVSFYNNEISEKSEIFDDQFSVERPDGSNFTLKIRSTKLEDSAMYFCASNEAGPQNEKLFFGSGTQLSVL.

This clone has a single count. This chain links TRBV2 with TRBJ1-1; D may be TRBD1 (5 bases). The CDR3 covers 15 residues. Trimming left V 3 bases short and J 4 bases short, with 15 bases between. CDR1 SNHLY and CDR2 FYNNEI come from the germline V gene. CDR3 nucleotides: TGTGCCAGCAGTGACGTGGGGGGAGAGACCACTGAAGCTTTCTTT. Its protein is CASSDVGGETTEAFF.

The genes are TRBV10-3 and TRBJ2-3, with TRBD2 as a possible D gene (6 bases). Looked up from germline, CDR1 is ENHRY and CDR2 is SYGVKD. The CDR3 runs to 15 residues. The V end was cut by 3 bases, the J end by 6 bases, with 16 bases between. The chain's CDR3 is CAISDTATSLDTQYF. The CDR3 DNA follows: TGTGCCATCAGTGATACTGCGACTAGTCTCGATACGCAGTATTTT.

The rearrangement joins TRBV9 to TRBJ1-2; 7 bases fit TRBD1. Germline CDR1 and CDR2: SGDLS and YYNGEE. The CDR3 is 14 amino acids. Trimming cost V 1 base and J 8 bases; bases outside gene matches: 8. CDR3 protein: CASSVLAGGRGYTF. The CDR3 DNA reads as TGTGCCAGCAGCGTATTAGCAGGGGGAAGGGGCTACACCTTC. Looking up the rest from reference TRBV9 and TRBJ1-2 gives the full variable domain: DSGVTQTPKHLITATGQRVTLRCSPRSGDLSVYWYQQSLDQGLQFLIQYYNGEERAKGNILERFSAQQFPDLHSELNLSSLELGDSALYFCASSVLAGGRGYTFGSGTRLTVV.

The CDR3 DNA sequence: TGTGCCAGCAGTGCGTCAACGAACAATCAGCCCCAGCATTTT. Protein product: CASSASTNNQPQHF. The V call is TRBV28, the J call TRBJ1-5; D gene unclear. The germline gives CDR1 MDHEN, CDR2 SYDVKM. V was shortened by 5 bases and J by 3 bases, with 11 bases between the two germline ends. This CDR3 is 14 amino acids long.

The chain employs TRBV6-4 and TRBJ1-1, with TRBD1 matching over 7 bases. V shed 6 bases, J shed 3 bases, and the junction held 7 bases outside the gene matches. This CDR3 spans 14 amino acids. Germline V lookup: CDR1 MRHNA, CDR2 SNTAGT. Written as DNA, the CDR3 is TGTGCCAGCAGATACAGGGGCGAAGACACTGAAGCTTTCTTT. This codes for CASRYRGEDTEAFF.

The CDR3 coding sequence is TGCGCCAGCAGTGGGGGAGGGTACAATGAGCAGTTCTTC. It specifies CASSGGGYNEQFF. The chain uses TRBV10-2 and TRBJ2-1, with 7 bases identical to TRBD2. Germline lookup yields CDR1 WSHSY and CDR2 SAAADI. The CDR3 contains 13 residues. Trimming took 4 bases from V and 4 from J; bases not matched to a gene: 1.

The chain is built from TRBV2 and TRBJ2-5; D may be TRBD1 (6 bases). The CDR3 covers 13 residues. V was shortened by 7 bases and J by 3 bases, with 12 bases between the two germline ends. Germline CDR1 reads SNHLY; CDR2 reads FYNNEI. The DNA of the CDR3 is TGTGCCAGCAATTACAGGGAAGAAGAGACCCAGTACTTC. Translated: CASNYREEETQYF. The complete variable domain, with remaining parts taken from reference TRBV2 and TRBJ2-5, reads EPEVTQTPSHQVTQMGQEVILRCVPISNHLYFYWYRQILGQKVEFLVSFYNNEISEKSEIFDDQFSVERPDGSNFTLKIRSTKLEDSAMYFCASNYREEETQYFGPGTRLLVL.

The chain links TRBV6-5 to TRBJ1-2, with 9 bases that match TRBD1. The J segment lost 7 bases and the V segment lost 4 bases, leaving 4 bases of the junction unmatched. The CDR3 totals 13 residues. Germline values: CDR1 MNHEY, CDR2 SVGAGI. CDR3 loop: CASSSDRGGGYTF. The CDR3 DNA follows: TGTGCCAGCAGTTCCGACAGGGGGGGTGGCTACACCTTC.

The CDR3, as DNA: TGTGCCACCAGCAGAGCAGAGTACTATGGCTACACCTTC. Protein: CATSRAEYYGYTF. V gene TRBV15 combines with J gene TRBJ1-2; D gene unclear. The CDR3 covers 13 residues. V was cut by 1 base and J by 3 bases, with 6 bases left in between. Per germline, CDR1 LNHNV and CDR2 YYDKDF (reference sequence).

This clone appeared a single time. The CDR3 loop reads CASSGGPSGTYEQYF. The CDR3 DNA follows: TGTGCCAGCAGCGGGGGGCCTAGCGGTACCTACGAGCAGTACTTC. V is TRBV13 and J is TRBJ2-7; D may be TRBD2 (7 bases). The CDR3 totals 15 residues. V was trimmed by 5 bases and J by 2 bases, leaving 16 bases between them. Germline CDR1 is PRHDT and CDR2 is FYEKMQ (reference sequence).

The CDR3 reads CASSPWGFWAFF. In DNA, the CDR3 is TGTGCCAGCAGTCCCTGGGGGTTCTGGGCTTTCTTT. The chain links TRBV6-2 or TRBV6-3 to TRBJ1-1, with D perhaps TRBD1 (5 bases). The germline V gene encodes CDR1 MNHEY and CDR2 SVGEGT. V lost 5 bases, J lost 11 bases, and 15 bases lay in between. This CDR3 has 12 residues.

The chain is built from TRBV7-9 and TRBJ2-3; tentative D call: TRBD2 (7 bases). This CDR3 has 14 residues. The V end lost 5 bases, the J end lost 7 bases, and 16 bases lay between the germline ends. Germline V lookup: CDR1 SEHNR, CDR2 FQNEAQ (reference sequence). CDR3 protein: CASSAQGTTNTQYF. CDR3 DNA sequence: TGTGCCAGCAGCGCGCAGGGGACTACCAATACGCAGTATTTT.